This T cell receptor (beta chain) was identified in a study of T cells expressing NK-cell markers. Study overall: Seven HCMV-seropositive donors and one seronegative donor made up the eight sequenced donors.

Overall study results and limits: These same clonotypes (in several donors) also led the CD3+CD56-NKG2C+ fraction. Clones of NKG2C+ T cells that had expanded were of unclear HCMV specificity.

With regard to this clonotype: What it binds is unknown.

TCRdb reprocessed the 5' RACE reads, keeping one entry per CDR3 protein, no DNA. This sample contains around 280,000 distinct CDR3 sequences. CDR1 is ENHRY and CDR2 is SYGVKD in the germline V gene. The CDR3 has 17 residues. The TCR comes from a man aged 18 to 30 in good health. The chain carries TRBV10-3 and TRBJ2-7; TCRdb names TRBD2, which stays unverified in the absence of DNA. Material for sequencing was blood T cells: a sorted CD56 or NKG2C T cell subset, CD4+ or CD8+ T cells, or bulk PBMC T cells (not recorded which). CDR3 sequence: CAISDLAASGSSYEQYF.